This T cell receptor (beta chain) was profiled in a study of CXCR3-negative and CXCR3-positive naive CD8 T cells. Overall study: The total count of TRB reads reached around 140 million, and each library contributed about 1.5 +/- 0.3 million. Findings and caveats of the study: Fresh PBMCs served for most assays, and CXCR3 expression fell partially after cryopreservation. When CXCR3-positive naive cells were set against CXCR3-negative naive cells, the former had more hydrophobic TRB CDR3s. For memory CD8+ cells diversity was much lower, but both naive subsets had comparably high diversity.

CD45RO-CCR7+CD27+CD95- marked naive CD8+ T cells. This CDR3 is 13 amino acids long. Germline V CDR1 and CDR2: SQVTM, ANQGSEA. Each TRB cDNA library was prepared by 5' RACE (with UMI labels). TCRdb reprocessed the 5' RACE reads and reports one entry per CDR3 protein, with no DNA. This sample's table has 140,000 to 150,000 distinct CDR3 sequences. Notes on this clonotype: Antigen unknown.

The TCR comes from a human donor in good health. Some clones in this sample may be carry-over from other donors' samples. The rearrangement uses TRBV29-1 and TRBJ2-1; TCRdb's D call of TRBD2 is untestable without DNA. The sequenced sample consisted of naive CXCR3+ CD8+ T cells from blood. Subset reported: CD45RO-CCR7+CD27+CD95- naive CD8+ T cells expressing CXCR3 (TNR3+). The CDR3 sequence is CSDTSGIYNEQFF.